This T cell receptor beta chain was identified during a study of blood T cell repertoires in COVID-19. Study details: Sites across the United States, Italy and Spain contributed samples from acute and convalescent COVID-19. Sources were T cells, B-cell-depleted T cells, or PBMCs; the material itself was cDNA or gDNA.

Only one count was recorded for this clone. The CDR3 has 16 residues. V shed 4 bases, J shed 5 bases, and the junction held 13 bases outside the gene matches. Germline CDR1 is SQVTM and CDR2 is ANQGSEA. As originally analysed: Counts of nucleated cells, estimated from reference gene primer amplification, were obtained. Some clones are missing from TCRdb's copy, which holds only in-frame ones; the method was immunoSEQ multiplex PCR. V, J and clone size are those of that table, while D and trimming were read from the DNA. The repertoire consists of hundreds of thousands of clones, with under 95% occurring once and the leading ten covering roughly 3.5%.

The V and J genes are TRBV29-1 and TRBJ2-5, with TRBD2 matching 10 bases. Material: peripheral blood. This clonotype was obtained from a woman under 30 who had recovered from COVID-19. The CDR3 bases are TGCAGCGTTGTTGTCGGGACTAGCGATCCCCGGGAGACCCAGTACTTC. This gives the protein CSVVVGTSDPRETQYF.